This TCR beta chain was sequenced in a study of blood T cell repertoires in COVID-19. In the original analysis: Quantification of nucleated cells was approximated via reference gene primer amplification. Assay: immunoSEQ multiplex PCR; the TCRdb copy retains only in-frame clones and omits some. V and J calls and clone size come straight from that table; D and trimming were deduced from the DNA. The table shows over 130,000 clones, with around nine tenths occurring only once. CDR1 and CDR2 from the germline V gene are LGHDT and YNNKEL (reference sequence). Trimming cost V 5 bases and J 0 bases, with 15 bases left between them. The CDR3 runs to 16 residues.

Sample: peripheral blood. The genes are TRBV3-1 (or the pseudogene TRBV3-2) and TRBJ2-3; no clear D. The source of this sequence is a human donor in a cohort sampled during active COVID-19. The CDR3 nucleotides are TGTGCCAGCAGCGGGCTCGATGGTCCGAGCACAGATACGCAGTATTTT. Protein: CASSGLDGPSTDTQYF.